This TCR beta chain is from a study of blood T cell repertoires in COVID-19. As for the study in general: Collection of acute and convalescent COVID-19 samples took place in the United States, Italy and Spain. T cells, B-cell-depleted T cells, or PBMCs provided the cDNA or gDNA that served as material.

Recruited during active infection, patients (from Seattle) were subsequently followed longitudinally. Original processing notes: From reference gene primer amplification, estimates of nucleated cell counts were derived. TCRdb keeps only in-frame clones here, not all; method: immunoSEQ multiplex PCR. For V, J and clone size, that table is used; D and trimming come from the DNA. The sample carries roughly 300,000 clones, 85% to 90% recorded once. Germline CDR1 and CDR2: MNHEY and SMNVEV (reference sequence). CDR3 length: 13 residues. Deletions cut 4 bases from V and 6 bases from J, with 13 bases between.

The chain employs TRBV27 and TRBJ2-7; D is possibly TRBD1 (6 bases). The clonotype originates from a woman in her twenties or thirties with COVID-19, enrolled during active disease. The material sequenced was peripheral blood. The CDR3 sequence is CASSYVQGSEQYF. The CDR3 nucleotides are TGTGCCAGCAGTTACGTACAGGGAAGCGAGCAGTACTTC.